The clone carrying this T cell receptor beta chain was seen repeatedly, ten times or more. The antigen is not known. With 4 bases removed from V and 2 bases from J, the gap between germline ends came to 18 bases. This CDR3 contains 16 residues. CDR1 and CDR2 (germline): SGDLS, YYNGEE. This sample is part of a study of post-analysis software for immune sequencing data. Study-wide background: Secondary progressive, relapsing-remitting and progressive-relapsing multiple sclerosis were among the included disease courses. Notes on the study in general: Samples from a shared batch, those prepared together, strongly co-clustered by F measure. Controls' normalized Chao1 diversity significantly exceeded that of multiple sclerosis patients. Patients carried roughly 5 TRBV segments more frequently than controls did, and TRBV5-6, TRBV5-1 and TRBV20-1 were among them.

Unique-molecular-identifier-tagged TCR beta cDNA libraries were used. T cells numbering about 0.9 to 11 million yielded roughly 500,000 cDNA molecules. TCRdb recomputed calls from the PCR reads with MiXCR, one row per CDR3 protein. The sample holds roughly 200,000 distinct CDR3 sequences, 25% to 30% seen once. The specimen sequenced was blood. This chain uses TRBV9 with TRBJ2-5; D may be TRBD1 (6 bases). The receptor comes from a girl younger than 18 with multiple sclerosis. CDR3 coding DNA: TGTGCCAGCAGCCTCAGTAGAGGGGGTCAGCAAGAGACCCAGTACTTC. It translates to CASSLSRGGQQETQYF.